What follows describes a single T cell receptor beta chain. The data were taken from a study of T cell responses to AZD1222 COVID-19 vaccine. In germline, CDR1 is KGHDR, CDR2 SFDVKD. The J segment lost 8 bases and the V segment lost 7 bases, leaving 6 bases of the junction unmatched. CDR3 length equals 13 residues. Sequenced by immunoSEQ multiplex PCR; TCRdb stores in-frame clones only, minus some. The sample lists 130,000 to 150,000 clones, about nine tenths seen once, with about 3% in the top ten. This rearrangement joins TRBV24-1 to TRBJ2-4; TRBD2 matches 8 bases. The sample here was peripheral blood, taken on day 0 of MenACWY control vaccination. The TCR was taken from an adult in good health. CDR3 residues: CATSGGAGDIQYF. CDR3 DNA: TGTGCCACCAGCGGGGGGGCCGGGGACATTCAGTACTTC.